Here is one T cell receptor (beta chain) with its context. Its target is not known. The source of the sample is a study of T cell responses to AZD1222 COVID-19 vaccine. The study's findings and limits: No day 14 peak samples; only post-peak repertoires were characterized.

Germline assignment: CDR1 MNHEY and CDR2 SVGEGT. Trimming took off 6 bases at V and 5 bases at J, with 14 bases between the two ends. The CDR3 loop spans 14 amino acids. Measured with immunoSEQ multiplex PCR; TCRdb has only the in-frame clones, and not every one. Of about 160,000 clones listed, more than 70% were seen once; the top ten hold more than 5.5%. The V call is TRBV6-2 or TRBV6-3, the J call TRBJ1-3, with unresolved D. This specimen consisted of peripheral blood, obtained on day 0 of AZD1222 vaccination. The receptor's source is an adult in good health. The CDR3 sequence: CASSRTGRRNTIYF. CDR3 nucleotides: TGTGCCAGCAGCCGGACCGGAAGGAGAAACACCATATATTTT.